These 32 T cell receptor beta chains originate from one sample sequenced in a study of blood T cell repertoires in COVID-19. The protocol was immunoSEQ multiplex PCR, while the TCRdb copy is restricted to in-frame clones and leaves out a portion. The sample carries some 140,000 clones, 79% recorded once. Sequenced sample: peripheral blood. The source is a man aged 55-75 years with acute or convalescent COVID-19.

This clone has only one observation. This chain uses TRBV5-1 with TRBJ2-6; 7 nucleotides match TRBD2. With 2 bases clipped from V and 2 bases from J, the junction kept 1 base outside the gene matches. Germline loops: CDR1 SGHRS, CDR2 YFSETQ. The CDR3 is made up of 15 amino acids. The CDR3 spells CASSFAGAGANVLTF. The CDR3 DNA sequence: TGCGCCAGCAGCTTTGCGGGGGCTGGGGCCAACGTCCTGACTTTC.

This clone has a handful of counts. The chain carries TRBV27 and TRBJ1-1, with 8 bases lining up with TRBD1. Germline V gene sequence: CDR1 MNHEY, CDR2 SMNVEV (reference sequence). CDR3 length: 15 amino acids. V shed 8 bases and J 3 bases; nucleotides not matched to a gene: 11. The CDR3 sequence is CASRGQGARDTEAFF. In nucleotides, the CDR3 is TGTGCCAGCCGAGGCCAGGGGGCGCGGGACACTGAAGCTTTCTTT.

This clone has only one observation. CDR3 residues: CASSYSGKGGQHF. In nucleotides, the CDR3 is TGTGCCAGCAGTTACTCGGGGAAAGGAGGCCAGCATTTT. The rearrangement uses TRBV6-5 and TRBJ1-5; D uncertain. Between the trimmed V and J ends, which lost 0 bases and 12 bases, there was a span of 12 bases. The CDR3 sequence is 13 residues long. Germline lookup yields CDR1 MNHEY and CDR2 SVGAGI.

In this sample, this clone turned up a few times. The chain recombines TRBV6-2 or TRBV6-3 with TRBJ2-5, with 7 bases matching TRBD2. Germline V gives CDR1 MNHEY, CDR2 SVGEGT. This CDR3 spans 17 amino acids. Trimming at V came to 0 bases and at J to 1 base, leaving 8 bases not matched to a gene. This CDR3 reads CASSYSISAGRQETQYF. CDR3 DNA sequence: TGTGCCAGCAGTTACTCGATATCAGCGGGACGCCAAGAGACCCAGTACTTC.

The chain joins TRBV5-8 to TRBJ2-5; unclear D gene. Deletions cut 4 bases from V and 2 bases from J, with 12 bases between. CDR3 length: 14 amino acids. Germline V gene sequence: CDR1 SGHTS, CDR2 YDEGEE. The CDR3 nucleotides read TGTGCCAGCAGCCCTTTTAGTCTTCAAGAGACCCAGTACTTC. Its translation is CASSPFSLQETQYF.

The chain links TRBV27 to TRBJ1-2; D not certain. The CDR3 sequence is 14 residues long. V lost 4 bases and J 0 bases, leaving 9 bases between the germline ends. Germline assignment: CDR1 MNHEY and CDR2 SMNVEV (reference sequence). DNA for the CDR3: TGTGCCAGCAGTTCCTACCGTACTAACTATGGCTACACCTTC. It encodes CASSSYRTNYGYTF.

The chain couples TRBV7-2 to TRBJ1-4; the D gene is possibly TRBD1 (5 bases). The CDR3 covers 14 residues. Germline V gene data show CDR1 as SGHTA and CDR2 as FQGNSA. Trimming took off 1 base at V and 6 bases at J, with 9 bases between the two ends. The CDR3 reads CASSLEGAYEKLFF. In DNA, the CDR3 is TGTGCCAGCAGCTTAGAAGGGGCTTATGAAAAACTGTTTTTT.

This clone was seen a single time. The chain uses TRBV14 and TRBJ1-2, with TRBD1 matching over 7 bases. The J segment lost 4 bases and the V segment lost 3 bases, leaving 8 bases of the junction unmatched. CDR1 and CDR2 from the germline V gene are SGHDN and FVKESK. This CDR3 region has 15 residues. This CDR3 is CASSHLPGQIYGYTF. The CDR3 DNA follows: TGTGCCAGCAGCCACCTGCCGGGACAGATCTATGGCTACACCTTC.

The rearrangement links TRBV7-9 to TRBJ1-1; a possible D gene is TRBD1 (6 bases). The CDR3 length is 13 residues. Germline assignment: CDR1 SEHNR and CDR2 FQNEAQ (reference sequence). V lost 5 bases and J lost 9, with 16 bases in between. CDR3 loop: CASSPLAGAKAFF. For the CDR3, the DNA is TGTGCCAGCAGCCCACTGGCAGGGGCCAAAGCTTTCTTT.

This chain connects TRBV3-1 (or the pseudogene TRBV3-2) to TRBJ1-6; 7 bases are shared with TRBD1. After removal of 1 base from V and 7 bases from J, the junction contained 7 bases not matched to a gene. The CDR3 is 16 amino acids. CDR1 and CDR2 (germline): LGHDT, YNNKEL (reference sequence). CDR3 amino acids: CASSQVSGGRNSPLHF. The CDR3 DNA reads as TGTGCCAGCAGCCAAGTCTCAGGGGGAAGGAATTCACCCCTCCACTTT.

The chain recombines TRBV29-1 with TRBJ1-1; D not certain. Trimming shortened V by 3 bases and J by 7 bases, and 15 bases separated the two germline ends. There are 13 residues in the CDR3. In germline, CDR1 is SQVTM, CDR2 ANQGSEA. The CDR3 loop reads CSVDVDPRGEAFF. The CDR3 nucleotides are TGCAGCGTTGACGTCGACCCCCGGGGTGAAGCTTTCTTT.

The table lists this clone with a few counts. This rearrangement joins TRBV19 to TRBJ2-1; TRBD2 matches at 12 bases. The junction had 20 bases not matched to a gene; V was cut back by 3 bases and J by 11 bases. Germline CDR1 is LNHDA and CDR2 is SQIVND (reference sequence). The CDR3 length is 19 residues. This chain's CDR3 is CASSIAGQRRLAGGVKQFF. In DNA, the CDR3 is TGTGCCAGTAGTATTGCGGGACAAAGGCGGCTAGCGGGAGGGGTCAAGCAGTTCTTC.

The gene calls are TRBV12-3 or TRBV12-4 and TRBJ1-2; the D is unclear. Trimming pared 6 bases from V and 1 base from J, leaving 6 bases between. This CDR3 is 12 amino acids long. CDR3 sequence (DNA): TGTGCCAGCAGCCCACATAACTATGGCTACACCTTC. Protein product: CASSPHNYGYTF.

This chain joins TRBV7-2 and TRBJ1-2; no clear D. There are 12 residues in the CDR3. The ends were cut back, 1 base at V and 6 bases at J, with 6 bases in the middle. Germline V lookup: CDR1 SGHTA, CDR2 FQGNSA. CDR3 residues: CASSLGPDGYTF. In DNA, the CDR3 is TGTGCCAGCAGCTTAGGTCCGGATGGCTACACCTTC.

This chain links TRBV29-1 with TRBJ2-3; 14 bases map to TRBD2. V lost 4 bases to trimming and J lost 2 bases; unmatched junction nucleotides: 2. This CDR3 is 15 amino acids long. Germline V gene data show CDR1 as SQVTM and CDR2 as ANQGSEA. The CDR3: CSVGGLAGVTDTQYF. For the CDR3, the DNA is TGCAGCGTTGGGGGACTAGCGGGAGTCACAGATACGCAGTATTTT.

This chain links TRBV10-3 with TRBJ2-1, with TRBD1 identical over 9 bases. This CDR3 has 16 amino acids. The germline V gene has CDR1 ENHRY and CDR2 SYGVKD. With 2 bases clipped from V and 4 bases from J, the junction kept 6 bases outside the gene matches. The CDR3 DNA sequence: TGTGCCATCAGTGAGGGGGACAGGGTGCGATACAATGAGCAGTTCTTC. This translates into CAISEGDRVRYNEQFF.

This chain uses TRBV28 with TRBJ2-4, with 7 positions matching TRBD2. The V gene's germline CDR1 is MDHEN and CDR2 SYDVKM. This CDR3 comprises 15 residues. J lost 0 bases, V lost 5 bases, and 4 bases had no gene match. The CDR3 is CASSEGGLAKNIQYF. The CDR3 coding sequence is TGTGCCAGCAGTGAGGGAGGGCTAGCCAAAAACATTCAGTACTTC.

The rearrangement joins TRBV7-2 to TRBJ1-4, with 8 bases fitting TRBD1. The CDR3 consists of 14 residues. V gave up 3 bases and J gave up 7 bases; unmatched junction bases: 4. CDR1 and CDR2 from the germline V gene are SGHTA and FQGNSA. The CDR3 loop is CASSFQGALEKLFF. CDR3 DNA sequence: TGTGCCAGCAGCTTTCAGGGGGCTCTTGAAAAACTGTTTTTT.

This clone was picked up one time. This rearrangement joins TRBV5-1 to TRBJ1-1; the D gene is possibly TRBD1 (6 bases). Per the germline V gene, CDR1 is SGHRS and CDR2 is YFSETQ. The CDR3 sequence is 15 residues long. Trimming took 2 bases from V and 0 from J, leaving 11 bases between them. This CDR3 reads CASSLQGDMNTEAFF. CDR3 bases: TGCGCCAGCAGCTTACAGGGAGACATGAACACTGAAGCTTTCTTT.

This chain links TRBV2 with TRBJ1-2, with D tentatively TRBD1 (5 bases). The CDR3 covers 13 residues. The germline CDR1 and CDR2 sequences are SNHLY and FYNNEI. V gave up 5 bases and J gave up 6 bases, with 13 bases separating them. This CDR3 reads CASSRDSSDGYTF. Written as DNA, the CDR3 is TGTGCCAGCAGTCGCGACAGTTCGGATGGCTACACCTTC.

The J gene is TRBJ2-6, the V gene TRBV4-2, with D perhaps matching TRBD1 (5 bases). CDR3 length equals 17 residues. CDR1 is LGHNA and CDR2 is YNFKEQ in the germline V gene. The germline V and J ends were trimmed by 3 bases and 0 bases, with 12 bases remaining between them. The DNA of the CDR3 is TGTGCCAGCAGCCATCCCCGACAGAGCTCTGGGGCCAACGTCCTGACTTTC. The encoded protein is CASSHPRQSSGANVLTF.

CDR3 region: CASSRTGTGFGELFF. CDR3 bases: TGTGCCAGCAGCCGAACCGGGACAGGGTTCGGGGAGCTGTTTTTT. J is TRBJ2-2 and V is TRBV4-2; 9 bases match TRBD1. The CDR3 is 15 amino acids. Looked up from germline, CDR1 is LGHNA and CDR2 is YNFKEQ. Unmatched junction bases numbered 7, after V lost 4 bases and J lost 7 bases.

This clone was counted a few times. The J gene is TRBJ1-5, the V gene TRBV27; unclear D gene. Germline assignment: CDR1 MNHEY and CDR2 SMNVEV (reference sequence). The V and J ends lost 5 bases and 4 bases respectively, with 18 bases between them. This CDR3 region has 16 residues. The DNA for the CDR3 is TGTGCCAGCAGTCCCCGTGGAGGGCCCTTTAATCAGCCCCAGCATTTT. Protein product: CASSPRGGPFNQPQHF.

The chain links TRBV5-1 to TRBJ2-7; D is unclear. Germline V CDR1 and CDR2: SGHRS, YFSETQ. The CDR3 has 11 residues. V gave up 0 bases and J gave up 6 bases, with 4 bases separating them. Here the CDR3 DNA reads TGCGCCAGCAGCTTGGGGGCCGAGCAGTACTTC. It yields the protein CASSLGAEQYF.

The genes are TRBV9 and TRBJ1-3; no clear D. This CDR3 has 14 amino acids. Germline CDR1 and CDR2: SGDLS and YYNGEE. The ends were cut back, 0 bases at V and 0 bases at J, with 4 bases in the middle. The CDR3 loop is CASSVASSGNTIYF. DNA for the CDR3: TGTGCCAGCAGCGTAGCATCCTCTGGAAACACCATATATTTT.

The V gene is TRBV11-1, the J gene TRBJ1-1, with D perhaps TRBD1 (6 bases). The CDR3 has 16 residues. Per the germline V gene, CDR1 is SGHAT and CDR2 is FQDESV (reference sequence). Trimming cost V 5 bases and J 0 bases, with 16 bases left between them. The CDR3 DNA sequence: TGTGCCAGCAGCGTAGTCGGGGGGGCCATGAACACTGAAGCTTTCTTT. Protein: CASSVVGGAMNTEAFF.

This rearrangement joins TRBV6-1 to TRBJ2-7, with D maybe TRBD1 (5 bases). Per the germline V gene, CDR1 is MNHNS and CDR2 is SASEGT. V gave up 6 bases and J gave up 9 bases, with 18 bases separating them. The CDR3 totals 13 residues. CDR3 DNA: TGTGCCAGCAGGATGACAGTCCTCGGAATGCAGTACTTC. Translated, it gives CASRMTVLGMQYF.

V gene TRBV3-1 (or the pseudogene TRBV3-2) combines with J gene TRBJ1-2, with TRBD1 matching 7 bases. Per the germline V gene, CDR1 is LGHDT and CDR2 is YNNKEL (reference sequence). This CDR3 is built from 15 residues. Unmatched junction bases numbered 6, after V lost 1 base and J lost 4 bases. The CDR3 region has the DNA TGTGCCAGCAGCCAAGTAGCAGGGGGAGGCTATGGCTACACCTTC. Amino acid sequence: CASSQVAGGGYGYTF.

The rearrangement links TRBV2 to TRBJ2-7; TRBD2 aligns across 13 bases. This CDR3 spans 14 amino acids. CDR1 is SNHLY, CDR2 FYNNEI, per germline. The junction had 3 bases not matched to a gene; V was cut back by 5 bases and J by 5 bases. CDR3 nucleotide sequence: TGTGCCAGCAGTTTTGGACTAGCGGGAGACGAGCAGTACTTC. It specifies CASSFGLAGDEQYF.

This chain links TRBV29-1 with TRBJ2-7; no clear D. The CDR3 length is 11 residues. The V and J ends lost 5 bases and 1 base respectively, with 6 bases between them. Germline V lookup: CDR1 SQVTM, CDR2 ANQGSEA. The CDR3 sequence is CSVQVSYEQYF. The CDR3, as DNA: TGCAGCGTTCAGGTATCCTACGAGCAGTACTTC.

The rearrangement links TRBV27 to TRBJ2-7, with D maybe TRBD1 (5 bases). This CDR3 comprises 15 residues. The germline V and J ends were trimmed by 0 bases and 3 bases, with 12 bases remaining between them. Germline V CDR1 and CDR2: MNHEY, SMNVEV (reference sequence). The CDR3 spells CASSLSRAGNYEQYF. Written as DNA, the CDR3 is TGTGCCAGCAGTTTATCGAGAGCAGGGAACTACGAGCAGTACTTC.

The chain employs TRBV28 and TRBJ1-1; D is possibly TRBD1 (5 bases). V was cut by 6 bases and J by 0 bases, with 14 bases left in between. Germline CDR1 reads MDHEN; CDR2 reads SYDVKM. The CDR3 runs 15 residues. The CDR3 region is CASSPRQTMNTEAFF. CDR3 nucleotide sequence: TGTGCCAGCAGCCCCCGACAGACCATGAACACTGAAGCTTTCTTT.